These 3 T cell receptor beta chains came from one sample sequenced in a study of low-dose radiotherapy and immunotherapy resistance in tumors. Alpha and beta chains were covered, as first-strand cDNA relied on TRAV- and TRBV-specific primers. Amplification, which lasted 15 to 20 PCR cycles, used a constant-region primer and V-primer adapter to amplify TCRs. TCRdb redid the calling of the reads with MiXCR, one entry per CDR3 protein. The sample yields about 82,000 distinct CDR3 sequences, 18% seen once. Time point denoted: before trial treatment. Source: PBMCs, taken before treatment. The receptors come from a male donor with prostate cancer.

The V and J genes are TRBV5-6 and TRBJ2-5, with 10 bases identical to TRBD2. Trimming removed 0 bases from V and 5 bases from J; junction bases left unmatched: 10. The CDR3 length is 17 residues. Looked up from germline, CDR1 is SGHDT and CDR2 is YYEEEE. The CDR3 DNA follows: TGTGCCAGCAGCTTGGTAGCTAGCGGGGGACCGTGGGAGACCCAGTACTTC. Its translation: CASSLVASGGPWETQYF.

This chain links TRBV6-2 or TRBV6-3 with TRBJ2-3; 15 nucleotides agree with TRBD2. The CDR3 has 15 residues. Trimming took 8 bases from V and 5 from J; bases not matched to a gene: 5. Germline V CDR1 and CDR2: MNHEY, SVGEGT. The CDR3 DNA sequence: TGTGCCAGCCGGACTAGCGGGAGGGCCGGAGATACGCAGTATTTT. Its protein product is CASRTSGRAGDTQYF.

In this sample, this clonotype turned up once. This chain uses TRBV28 with TRBJ1-1; 9 bases line up with TRBD1. V gave up 7 bases and J gave up 2 bases; unmatched junction bases: 11. The CDR3 length is 16 residues. Germline V gives CDR1 MDHEN, CDR2 SYDVKM. In nucleotides, the CDR3 is TGTGCCAGCACCGACTTACAGGGGGCTGGAAACACTGAAGCTTTCTTT. This sequence encodes CASTDLQGAGNTEAFF.